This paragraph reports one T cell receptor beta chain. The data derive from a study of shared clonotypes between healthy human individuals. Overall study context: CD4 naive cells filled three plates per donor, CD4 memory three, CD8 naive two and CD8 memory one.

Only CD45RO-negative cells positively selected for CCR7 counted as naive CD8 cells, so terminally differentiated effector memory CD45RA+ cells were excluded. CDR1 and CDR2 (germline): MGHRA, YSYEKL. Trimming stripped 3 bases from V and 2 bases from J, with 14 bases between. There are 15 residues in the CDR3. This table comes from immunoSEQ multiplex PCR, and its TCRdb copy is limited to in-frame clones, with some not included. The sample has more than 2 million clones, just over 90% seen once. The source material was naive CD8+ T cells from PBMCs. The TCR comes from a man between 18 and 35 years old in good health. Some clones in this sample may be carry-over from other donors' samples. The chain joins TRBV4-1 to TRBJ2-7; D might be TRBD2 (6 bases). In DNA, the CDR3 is TGCGCCAGCAGCCAGAAGAATAGCGGTGCCTACGAGCAGTACTTC. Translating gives CASSQKNSGAYEQYF.